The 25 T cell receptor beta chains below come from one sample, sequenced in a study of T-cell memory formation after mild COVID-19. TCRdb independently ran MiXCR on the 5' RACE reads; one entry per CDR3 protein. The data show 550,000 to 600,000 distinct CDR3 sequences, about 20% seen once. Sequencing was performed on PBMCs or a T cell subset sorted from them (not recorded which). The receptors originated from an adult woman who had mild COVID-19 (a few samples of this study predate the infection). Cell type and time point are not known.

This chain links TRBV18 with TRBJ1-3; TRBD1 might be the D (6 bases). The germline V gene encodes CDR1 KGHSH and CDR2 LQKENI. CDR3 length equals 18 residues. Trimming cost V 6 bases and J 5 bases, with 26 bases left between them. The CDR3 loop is CASSPLGLRTGMRNTIYF. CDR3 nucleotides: TGTGCCAGCTCCCCCCTGGGTCTGCGAACAGGGATGAGAAACACCATATATTTT.

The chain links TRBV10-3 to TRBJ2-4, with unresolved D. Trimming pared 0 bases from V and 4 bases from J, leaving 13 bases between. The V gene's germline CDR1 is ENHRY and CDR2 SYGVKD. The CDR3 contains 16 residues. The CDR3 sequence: CAISESKNREKNIQYF. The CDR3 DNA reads TGTGCCATCAGTGAGTCTAAGAACAGAGAAAAAAACATTCAGTACTTC.

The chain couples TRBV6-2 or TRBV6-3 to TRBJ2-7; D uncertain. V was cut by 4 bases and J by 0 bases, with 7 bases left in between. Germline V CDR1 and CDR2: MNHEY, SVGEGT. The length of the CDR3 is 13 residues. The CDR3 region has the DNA TGTGCCAGCAGTTTTGTAGCCTCCTACGAGCAGTACTTC. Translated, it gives CASSFVASYEQYF.

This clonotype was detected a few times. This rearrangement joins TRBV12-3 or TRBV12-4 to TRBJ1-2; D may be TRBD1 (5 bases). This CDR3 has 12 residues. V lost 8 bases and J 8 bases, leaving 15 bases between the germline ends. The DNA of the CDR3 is TGTGCCAGCGGTACGGGGGACCGGGGCTACACCTTC. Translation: CASGTGDRGYTF.

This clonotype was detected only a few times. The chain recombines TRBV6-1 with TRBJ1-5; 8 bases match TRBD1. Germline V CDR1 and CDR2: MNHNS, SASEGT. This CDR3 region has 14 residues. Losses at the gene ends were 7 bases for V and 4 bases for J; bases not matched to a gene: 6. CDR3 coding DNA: TGTGCCAGCATGAGACAGGGGTGGAATCAGCCCCAGCATTTT. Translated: CASMRQGWNQPQHF.

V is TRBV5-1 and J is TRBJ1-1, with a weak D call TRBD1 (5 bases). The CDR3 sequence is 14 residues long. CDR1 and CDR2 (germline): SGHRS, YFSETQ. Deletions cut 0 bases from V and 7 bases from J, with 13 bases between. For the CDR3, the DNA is TGCGCCAGCAGCTTGGACGGGACGCCTGATGAAGCTTTCTTT. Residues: CASSLDGTPDEAFF.

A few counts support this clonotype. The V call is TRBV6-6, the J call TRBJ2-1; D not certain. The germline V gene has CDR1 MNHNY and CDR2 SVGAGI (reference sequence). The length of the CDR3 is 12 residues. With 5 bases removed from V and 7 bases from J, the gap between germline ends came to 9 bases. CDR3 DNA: TGTGCCAGCAGTCTCGTAATAAATGAGCAGTTCTTC. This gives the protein CASSLVINEQFF.

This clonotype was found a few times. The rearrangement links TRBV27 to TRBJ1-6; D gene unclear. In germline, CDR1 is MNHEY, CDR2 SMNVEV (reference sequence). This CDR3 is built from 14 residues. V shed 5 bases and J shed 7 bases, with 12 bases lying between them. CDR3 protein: CASSLGRVNSPLHF. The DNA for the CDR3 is TGTGCCAGCAGTCTCGGACGGGTCAATTCACCCCTCCACTTT.

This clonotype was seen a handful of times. CDR3 in amino acids: CASSRTENSNQPQHF. The CDR3 bases are TGTGCCAGCAGTCGAACTGAGAATAGCAATCAGCCCCAGCATTTT. V and J are TRBV12-3 or TRBV12-4 and TRBJ1-5; D remains ambiguous. V was clipped by 5 bases and J by 0 bases, with 11 bases between them. The CDR3 is 15 residues long.

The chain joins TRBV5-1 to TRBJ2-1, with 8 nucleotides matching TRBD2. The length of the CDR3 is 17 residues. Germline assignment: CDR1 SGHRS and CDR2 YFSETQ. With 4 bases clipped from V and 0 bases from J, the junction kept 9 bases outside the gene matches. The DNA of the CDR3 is TGCGCCAGCAGCCCCTCAAGCGGGGGCCGCTCCTACAATGAGCAGTTCTTC. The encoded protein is CASSPSSGGRSYNEQFF. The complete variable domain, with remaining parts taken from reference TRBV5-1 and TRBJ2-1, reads KAGVTQTPRYLIKTRGQQVTLSCSPISGHRSVSWYQQTPGQGLQFLFEYFSETQRNKGNFPGRFSGRQFSNSRSEMNVSTLELGDSALYLCASSPSSGGRSYNEQFFGPGTRLTVL.

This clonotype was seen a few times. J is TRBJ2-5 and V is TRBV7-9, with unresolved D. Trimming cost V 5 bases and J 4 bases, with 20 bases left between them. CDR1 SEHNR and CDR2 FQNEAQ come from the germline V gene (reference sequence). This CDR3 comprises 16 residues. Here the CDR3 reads CASSPTTGYKVETQYF. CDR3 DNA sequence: TGTGCCAGCAGCCCCACTACCGGTTACAAGGTAGAGACCCAGTACTTC.

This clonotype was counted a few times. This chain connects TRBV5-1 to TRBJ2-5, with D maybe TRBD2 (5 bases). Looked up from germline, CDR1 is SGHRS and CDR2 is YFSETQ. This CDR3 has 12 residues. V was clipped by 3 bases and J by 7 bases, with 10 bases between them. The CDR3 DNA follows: TGCGCCAGCAGCTCAACCCGGGGGACCCAGTACTTC. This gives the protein CASSSTRGTQYF.

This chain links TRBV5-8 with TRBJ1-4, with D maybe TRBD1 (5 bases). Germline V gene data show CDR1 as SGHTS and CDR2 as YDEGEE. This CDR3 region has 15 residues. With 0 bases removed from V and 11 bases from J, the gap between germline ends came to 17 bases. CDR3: CASSLGAVRKGKLFF. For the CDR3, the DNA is TGTGCCAGCAGCTTGGGGGCCGTCCGTAAGGGGAAACTGTTTTTT.

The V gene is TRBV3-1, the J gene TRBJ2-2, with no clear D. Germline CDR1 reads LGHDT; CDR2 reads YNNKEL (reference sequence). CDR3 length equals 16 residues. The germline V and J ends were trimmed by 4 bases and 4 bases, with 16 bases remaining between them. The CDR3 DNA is TGTGCCAGCAGCCGGATTAGGAAACACCCCACCGGGGAGCTGTTTTTT. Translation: CASSRIRKHPTGELFF.

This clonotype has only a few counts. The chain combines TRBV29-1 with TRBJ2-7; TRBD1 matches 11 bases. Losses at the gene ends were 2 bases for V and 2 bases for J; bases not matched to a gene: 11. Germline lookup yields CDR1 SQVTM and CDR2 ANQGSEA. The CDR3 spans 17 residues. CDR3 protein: CSVEQPNRDRGTYEQYF. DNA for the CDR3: TGCAGCGTTGAACAACCCAACCGGGACAGGGGGACCTACGAGCAGTACTTC.

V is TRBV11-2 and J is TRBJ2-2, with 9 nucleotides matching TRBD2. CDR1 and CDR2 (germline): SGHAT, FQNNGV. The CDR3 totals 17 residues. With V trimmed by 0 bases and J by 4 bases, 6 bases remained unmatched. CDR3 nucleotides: TGTGCCAGCAGCTTAGATCAACTAGCGGGTTCCACCGGGGAGCTGTTTTTT. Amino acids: CASSLDQLAGSTGELFF.

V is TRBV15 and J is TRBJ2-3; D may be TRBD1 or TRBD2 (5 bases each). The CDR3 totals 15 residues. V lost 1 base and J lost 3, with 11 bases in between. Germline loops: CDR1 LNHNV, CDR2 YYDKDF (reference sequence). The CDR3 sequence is CATSRVGTLTDTQYF. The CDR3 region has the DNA TGTGCCACCAGCAGAGTTGGGACCCTTACAGATACGCAGTATTTT.

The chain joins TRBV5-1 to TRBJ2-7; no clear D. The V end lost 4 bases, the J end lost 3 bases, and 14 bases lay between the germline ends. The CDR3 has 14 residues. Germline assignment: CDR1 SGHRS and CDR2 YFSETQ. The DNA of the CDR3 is TGCGCCAGCAGCGTTCGTCATGCTGGCTACGAGCAGTACTTC. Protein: CASSVRHAGYEQYF.

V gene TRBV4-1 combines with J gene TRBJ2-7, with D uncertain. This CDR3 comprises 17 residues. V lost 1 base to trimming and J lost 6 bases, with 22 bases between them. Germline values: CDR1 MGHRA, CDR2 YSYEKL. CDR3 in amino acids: CASSQVGIGLFRGEQYF. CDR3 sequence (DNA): TGCGCCAGCAGCCAAGTGGGTATAGGGCTCTTTCGAGGCGAGCAGTACTTC.

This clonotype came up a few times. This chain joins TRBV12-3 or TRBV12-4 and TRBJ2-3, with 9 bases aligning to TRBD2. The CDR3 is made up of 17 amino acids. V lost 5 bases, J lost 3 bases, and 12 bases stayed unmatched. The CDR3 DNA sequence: TGTGCCAGCAGTACCCGGGTAGCTAGCGGGGCAACAGATACGCAGTATTTT. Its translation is CASSTRVASGATDTQYF.

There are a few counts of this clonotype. CDR3 protein: CASSLLDRGNTEAFF. CDR3 DNA sequence: TGTGCCAGCAGCCTCCTGGACAGGGGGAACACTGAAGCTTTCTTT. The chain joins TRBV3-1 to TRBJ1-1, with 9 bases identical to TRBD1. CDR1 and CDR2 from the germline V gene are LGHDT and YNNKEL (reference sequence). This CDR3 spans 15 amino acids. The junction had 4 bases not matched to a gene; V was cut back by 4 bases and J by 1 base.

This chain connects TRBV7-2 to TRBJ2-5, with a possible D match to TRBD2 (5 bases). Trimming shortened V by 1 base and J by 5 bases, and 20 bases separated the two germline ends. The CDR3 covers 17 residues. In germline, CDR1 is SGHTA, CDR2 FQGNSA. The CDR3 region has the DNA TGTGCCAGCAGCTTAGGGGTGGAAAGACTAAGAGGGGAGACCCAGTACTTC. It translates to CASSLGVERLRGETQYF.

CDR3 protein: CASRESSGNEQFF. The CDR3 DNA reads TGTGCCAGCAGAGAGAGTAGCGGCAATGAGCAGTTCTTC. The V call is TRBV6-6, the J call TRBJ2-1; D perhaps matches TRBD2 (6 bases). Looked up from germline, CDR1 is MNHNY and CDR2 is SVGAGI (reference sequence). The CDR3 is made up of 13 amino acids. V was shortened by 6 bases and J by 6 bases, with 12 bases between the two germline ends.

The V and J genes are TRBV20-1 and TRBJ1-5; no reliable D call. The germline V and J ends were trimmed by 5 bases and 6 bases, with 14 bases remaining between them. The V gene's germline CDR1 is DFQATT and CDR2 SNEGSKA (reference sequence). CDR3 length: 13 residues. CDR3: CSAHRLEGQPQHF. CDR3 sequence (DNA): TGCAGTGCTCACCGGCTAGAAGGTCAGCCCCAGCATTTT.

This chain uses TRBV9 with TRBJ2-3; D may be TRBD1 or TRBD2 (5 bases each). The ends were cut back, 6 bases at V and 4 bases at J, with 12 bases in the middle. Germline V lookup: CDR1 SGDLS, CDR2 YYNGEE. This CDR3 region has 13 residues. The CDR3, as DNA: TGTGCCAGCACCGGGGTGGGGCCAGATACGCAGTATTTT. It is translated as CASTGVGPDTQYF.